Given below is one T cell receptor (beta chain) in context. The antigen is unknown. The data derive from a study of T cell repertoires in cytomegalovirus infection. Study-wide background: HLA-B-restricted CMV epitopes that are well studied, plus recently identified HLA-C-restricted ones, were used by the study. The public TCR beta signatures pointed to both CMV infection and matching HLA type.

Study results and limitations: Ex vivo responses were dominated by HLA-C-restricted CMV-specific TCR beta clonotypes.

The CDR3 covers 13 residues. V shed 7 bases and J shed 8 bases, with 17 bases lying between them. TCRdb itself ran the reads through MiXCR, one entry per CDR3 protein. Of approximately 1,000,000 distinct CDR3 sequences detected, 30% to 40% appear once; the ten largest clones hold 11% to 15%. The chain carries TRBV12-3 or TRBV12-4 and TRBJ1-2, with D maybe TRBD1 (6 bases). This specimen was cultured CD8+ T cells from PBMCs, taken from culture after CMV antigen stimulation. This TCR derives from a human donor in good health (CMV status not recorded). Some clones in this sample may be carry-over from other donors' samples. CDR3 residues: CASTIRQDKGYTF. The CDR3 DNA is TGTGCCAGCACCATAAGACAGGACAAGGGCTACACCTTC.